The 22 T cell receptor beta chains presented below share a single source sample, sequenced in a study of cytomegalovirus exposure and HLA in healthy donors. PCR involved 60 Vbeta and 13 Jbeta primers. TCRdb's table, derived via immunoSEQ multiplex PCR, lists solely in-frame clones and lacks some. The sample consists of over 150,000 clones, around 79% of them appearing once. The sequenced sample was PBMCs. The receptors were sampled from a man aged 40-50 years in good health and CMV-seronegative.

This chain uses TRBV27 with TRBJ1-2, with 10 bases aligning to TRBD1. Germline-derived CDR1 and CDR2 are MNHEY and SMNVEV (reference sequence). The V segment lost 3 bases and the J segment 8 bases; nucleotides outside the gene matches: 6. The CDR3 sequence is 14 residues long. Here the CDR3 reads CASSFSGQGKGYTF. The CDR3 nucleotides read TGTGCCAGCAGTTTTTCGGGACAGGGGAAAGGCTACACCTTC.

The genes are TRBV5-1 and TRBJ1-1; TRBD1 matches 7 bases. Germline V gene lookup returns CDR1 SGHRS and CDR2 YFSETQ. Unmatched junction bases numbered 6, after V lost 4 bases and J lost 0 bases. CDR3 length: 15 residues. CDR3 coding DNA: TGCGCCAGCAGCCCGAGAGGACAGGTGAACACTGAAGCTTTCTTT. Encoded protein: CASSPRGQVNTEAFF.

This CDR3 is CASSPDVTGYSNQPQHF. The CDR3 DNA follows: TGTGCCAGCAGTCCCGACGTGACAGGTTATAGCAATCAGCCCCAGCATTTT. V and J are TRBV2 and TRBJ1-5; TRBD1 is a possible D gene (6 bases). The CDR3 loop spans 17 amino acids. Germline CDR1 SNHLY, CDR2 FYNNEI. V shed 5 bases and J shed 0 bases, with 17 bases lying between them.

The genes are TRBV15 and TRBJ2-5; 9 bases line up with TRBD2. V gave up 3 bases and J gave up 1 base; unmatched junction bases: 3. This CDR3 has 15 residues. The germline V gene has CDR1 LNHNV and CDR2 YYDKDF (reference sequence). The CDR3 bases are TGTGCCACCAGCAGGCTAGCGGGGTCCCAAGAGACCCAGTACTTC. Encoded protein: CATSRLAGSQETQYF.

Remarks on this clone: The conserved phenylalanine or tryptophan normally closing the CDR3 is absent here, so this likely arose from a read error. This chain connects TRBV2 to TRBJ1-3; a possible D gene is TRBD1 (5 bases). V dropped 5 bases and J dropped 0 bases, with 5 bases sitting between them. Germline V lookup: CDR1 SNHLY, CDR2 FYNNEI. This CDR3 has 13 amino acids. The CDR3 loop is CASSQGSGNTIYS. CDR3 sequence (DNA): TGTGCCAGCAGTCAGGGCTCTGGAAACACCATATATTCT.

This chain connects TRBV7-2 to TRBJ1-6; unclear D gene. Per germline, CDR1 SGHTA and CDR2 FQGNSA. The CDR3 covers 17 residues. The V and J ends lost 4 bases and 0 bases respectively, with 13 bases between them. The CDR3 DNA is TGTGCCAGCAGCTCAACGTTCGGGAGCTCCTATAATTCACCCCTCCACTTT. Translation: CASSSTFGSSYNSPLHF.

The chain links TRBV11-2 to TRBJ2-7; 9 bases match TRBD1. Germline CDR1 SGHAT, CDR2 FQNNGV. CDR3 size: 13 residues. J gave up 5 bases and V 8 bases, and 7 bases lay outside the gene matches. CDR3 nucleotide sequence: TGTGCCAGCCGAGGACAGGGGACCCACGAGCAGTACTTC. It specifies CASRGQGTHEQYF.

To note about this clone: The same CDR3 arises from other DNA sequences in this sample as well. The chain links TRBV7-9 to TRBJ2-5; perhaps TRBD2 as D (6 bases). CDR3 size: 14 residues. Germline V gives CDR1 SEHNR, CDR2 FQNEAQ (reference sequence). Trimming stripped 0 bases from V and 2 bases from J, with 7 bases between. In nucleotides, the CDR3 is TGTGCCAGCAGCTTAGCTAGCGGTCAAGAGACCCAGTACTTC. Its translation is CASSLASGQETQYF.

The chain couples TRBV15 to TRBJ2-6; 7 bases agree with TRBD1. The V gene end was trimmed by 4 bases and the J gene end by 0 bases; junction bases not matched to a gene: 3. This CDR3 comprises 16 residues. Germline V gene data show CDR1 as LNHNV and CDR2 as YYDKDF (reference sequence). The CDR3: CATSTGTASGANVLTF. For the CDR3, the DNA is TGTGCCACCAGCACCGGGACAGCCTCTGGGGCCAACGTCCTGACTTTC.

This clone was seen a few times. The V gene is TRBV11-2, the J gene TRBJ1-2; D is ambiguous. This CDR3 comprises 14 residues. Trimming removed 0 bases at V and 1 base at J, with 6 bases between. Germline CDR1 and CDR2: SGHAT and FQNNGV. CDR3 sequence: CASSLDPVNYGYTF. CDR3 coding DNA: TGTGCCAGCAGCTTAGATCCGGTTAACTATGGCTACACCTTC. Drawing the rest from reference TRBV11-2 and TRBJ1-2, the complete variable domain is EAGVAQSPRYKIIEKRQSVAFWCNPISGHATLYWYQQILGQGPKLLIQFQNNGVVDDSQLPKDRFSAERLKGVDSTLKIQPAKLEDSAVYLCASSLDPVNYGYTFGSGTRLTVV.

The V and J genes are TRBV5-6 and TRBJ2-7; D remains ambiguous. The germline V gene encodes CDR1 SGHDT and CDR2 YYEEEE. The CDR3 is 12 residues long. The V end was cut by 2 bases, the J end by 3 bases, with 6 bases between. The CDR3 DNA reads TGTGCCAGCAGCTTTTACAGCTACGAGCAGTACTTC. This gives the protein CASSFYSYEQYF.

DNA of the CDR3: TGTGCCAGCAGCTTAGGGAGTGCCTACGAGCAGTACTTC. It translates to CASSLGSAYEQYF. The rearrangement links TRBV7-9 to TRBJ2-7; D gene unclear. V lost 1 base and J 2 bases, leaving 6 bases between the germline ends. This CDR3 contains 13 residues. Germline CDR1 SEHNR, CDR2 FQNEAQ (reference sequence).

With regard to this clone: Additional DNA sequences in this sample encode the identical CDR3. The rearrangement uses TRBV7-2 and TRBJ2-1; D unresolved. V lost 2 bases and J 8 bases, leaving 10 bases between the germline ends. Germline lookup yields CDR1 SGHTA and CDR2 FQGNSA. The CDR3 runs to 13 residues. The CDR3 nucleotides are TGTGCCAGCAGCTTACGTGCTCGGGATGAGCAGTTCTTC. This encodes CASSLRARDEQFF.

V is TRBV5-1 and J is TRBJ1-6; D is unclear. The CDR3 length is 10 residues. The V end lost 7 bases, the J end lost 9 bases, and 5 bases lay between the germline ends. Germline V gives CDR1 SGHRS, CDR2 YFSETQ. The DNA for the CDR3 is TGCGCCAGCGCGATTTCACCCCTCCACTTT. Translated, it gives CASAISPLHF.

The chain recombines TRBV5-1 with TRBJ2-2; the match to TRBD1 covers 9 bases. Germline assignment: CDR1 SGHRS and CDR2 YFSETQ. The CDR3 loop spans 15 amino acids. V was clipped by 6 bases and J by 6 bases; unmatched bases: 9. This CDR3 is CASITGTGSPGELFF. The CDR3 DNA reads as TGCGCCAGCATCACCGGGACAGGGAGTCCCGGGGAGCTGTTTTTT. The full variable domain, completed using reference TRBV5-1 and TRBJ2-2, is KAGVTQTPRYLIKTRGQQVTLSCSPISGHRSVSWYQQTPGQGLQFLFEYFSETQRNKGNFPGRFSGRQFSNSRSEMNVSTLELGDSALYLCASITGTGSPGELFFGEGSRLTVL.

The gene calls are TRBV5-1 and TRBJ2-2; possibly TRBD2 for D (6 bases). Germline CDR1 reads SGHRS; CDR2 reads YFSETQ. CDR3 length: 15 residues. V shed 0 bases and J shed 1 base, with 7 bases lying between them. The CDR3 sequence is CASSLAGLNTGELFF. In nucleotides, the CDR3 is TGCGCCAGCAGCTTGGCGGGACTGAACACCGGGGAGCTGTTTTTT.

Notes on this clone: Other DNA sequences in this specimen translate into the identical CDR3. This chain uses TRBV4-1 with TRBJ2-1, with D possibly matching TRBD2 (5 bases). The CDR3 is made up of 16 amino acids. Trimming cost V 3 bases and J 0 bases, with 12 bases left between them. Germline loops: CDR1 MGHRA, CDR2 YSYEKL. CDR3 region: CASSQEVAGSYNEQFF. In DNA, the CDR3 is TGCGCCAGCAGCCAGGAGGTTGCAGGCTCCTACAATGAGCAGTTCTTC.

This chain uses TRBV10-3 with TRBJ2-6, with a possible D match to TRBD2 (6 bases). Trimming took 3 bases from V and 0 from J, leaving 12 bases between them. Germline V gene data show CDR1 as ENHRY and CDR2 as SYGVKD. This CDR3 has 17 amino acids. The CDR3 DNA reads TGTGCCATCAGTGATGGGGGGTCCAGCTCTGGGGCCAACGTCCTGACTTTC. It translates to CAISDGGSSSGANVLTF.

This rearrangement joins TRBV11-2 to TRBJ2-2; a possible D gene is TRBD2 (6 bases). The germline gives CDR1 SGHAT, CDR2 FQNNGV. The CDR3 is made up of 14 amino acids. V lost 5 bases and J 2 bases, leaving 9 bases between the germline ends. The CDR3 region has the DNA TGTGCCAGCAGCCCACTAGCCAACACCGGGGAGCTGTTTTTT. Encoded protein: CASSPLANTGELFF.

V is TRBV7-2 and J is TRBJ2-1; the match to TRBD2 covers 9 bases. V trimming: 5 bases; J trimming: 2 bases; junction bases outside the gene matches: 10. Germline V CDR1 and CDR2: SGHTA, FQGNSA. CDR3 length: 17 amino acids. The CDR3 DNA follows: TGTGCCAGCAGCGACCGACTAGCGGTAAAACCCTACAATGAGCAGTTCTTC. This translates into CASSDRLAVKPYNEQFF.

Of note for this clone: One end of the junction varies from germline; a read error may be responsible. The genes are TRBV9 and TRBJ2-3; TRBD2 matches 9 bases. Germline V CDR1 and CDR2: SGDLS, YYNGEE. The CDR3 is made up of 16 amino acids. This CDR3 reads CASSVGAGGFTDTQYF. Here the CDR3 DNA reads TGTGCCAGCAGTGTAGGAGCGGGGGGTTTCACAGATACGCAGTATTTT.

The rearrangement links TRBV9 to TRBJ2-2, with 9 bases lining up with TRBD2. Germline-derived CDR1 and CDR2 are SGDLS and YYNGEE. V dropped 2 bases and J dropped 3; count of bases not matched to a gene: 14. This CDR3 region has 19 residues. CDR3 in amino acids: CASSVTLLGGGADTGELFF. CDR3 nucleotide sequence: TGTGCCAGCAGCGTGACCCTTTTGGGCGGGGGGGCCGACACCGGGGAGCTGTTTTTT.